This T cell receptor (beta chain) is drawn from a study of control samples from healthy donors and cancer patients. The ends were cut back, 6 bases at V and 5 bases at J, with 17 bases in the middle. The CDR3 loop spans 15 amino acids. CDR1 SNHLY and CDR2 FYNNEI come from the germline V gene. Repertoires were generated with immunoSEQ multiplex PCR, while TCRdb's copy carries only in-frame clones and drops some. Of fewer than 120,000 clones detected, roughly 90% appear once; the ten largest clones hold 3.7%. The chain couples TRBV2 to TRBJ2-1; D is possibly TRBD1 (6 bases). The TCR sequence derives from a woman aged 60-75 years with lung cancer. The sample consisted of PBMCs. The CDR3 loop is CASSGGTGSHNEQFF. The CDR3 DNA follows: TGTGCCAGCAGCGGAGGTACAGGGTCACACAATGAGCAGTTCTTC.